Given below is one T cell receptor (beta chain) in context. What it binds is not known. The V end was cut by 5 bases, the J end by 4 bases, with 12 bases between. The CDR3 is 14 amino acids. The germline V gene has CDR1 MNHEY and CDR2 SMNVEV (reference sequence). The data were obtained in a study of shared clonotypes between healthy human individuals. Findings of the study overall: For sorted subsets, rarefaction showed incomplete sequencing despite large depth.

TCRdb's table, derived via immunoSEQ multiplex PCR, lists solely in-frame clones and lacks some. The sample has a few million clones, roughly 92% seen once. This clonotype was sampled from a man younger than 30 in good health. The sample comprised naive CD4+ T cells sorted from blood. Subset specified: CD45RA+ positively selected. This chain joins TRBV27 and TRBJ2-1; D gene uncertain. The CDR3 region has the DNA TGTGCCAGCAGTCCCTTCCGGGTATACAATGAGCAGTTCTTC. This translates into CASSPFRVYNEQFF.